These 15 T cell receptor beta chains originate from one sample sequenced in a study of cytomegalovirus exposure and HLA in healthy donors (dated by TCRdb to about 2017). Library preparation used the immunoSEQ multiplex PCR assay. For the multiplex PCR, a mixture combining 60 forward primers for TCR Vbeta segments and 13 reverse primers for TCR Jbeta segments was used. Held by TCRdb, this immuneACCESS table contains in-frame sequences only and omits some clones. Under half of the omission traces to an unresolved V gene where checked; the cause of the rest is unknown. The sample table on file contains 60,000 to 90,000 clones. The top ten clones comprise roughly 4.7% of the sample. The sequencing input was PBMCs. The receptors derive from a woman in her thirties or forties in good health and CMV-seropositive.

This rearrangement joins TRBV5-1 to TRBJ2-1, with D perhaps TRBD2 (6 bases). The CDR3 extends over 14 amino acids. The V gene's germline CDR1 is SGHRS and CDR2 YFSETQ. The V gene lost 4 bases and the J gene lost 8 bases, with 16 bases spanning the gap. The CDR3 reads CASSPDAGLDEQFF. Here the CDR3 DNA reads TGCGCCAGCAGCCCCGACGCGGGGTTGGATGAGCAGTTCTTC.

This chain links TRBV7-7 with TRBJ1-1; no clear D. The CDR3 is 14 amino acids. Looked up from germline, CDR1 is SSHAT and CDR2 is FNYEAQ (reference sequence). Trimming removed 5 bases at V and 0 bases at J, with 10 bases between. CDR3 bases: TGTGCCAGCAGCGCCCGGCGGGTGAACACTGAAGCTTTCTTT. It translates to CASSARRVNTEAFF.

V usage is TRBV6-6 and J usage is TRBJ1-5; possible D gene TRBD1, 5 bases. Germline values: CDR1 MNHNY, CDR2 SVGAGI (reference sequence). Trimming cost V 4 bases and J 4 bases, with 8 bases left between them. CDR3 length: 13 amino acids. The CDR3 spells CASSLQVNQPQHF. The CDR3 bases are TGTGCCAGCAGTTTACAGGTAAATCAGCCCCAGCATTTT.

This chain uses TRBV28 with TRBJ1-2; perhaps TRBD1 as D (6 bases). This CDR3 has 13 amino acids. The V end lost 5 bases, the J end lost 4 bases, and 11 bases lay between the germline ends. Germline CDR1 MDHEN, CDR2 SYDVKM. DNA for the CDR3: TGTGCCAGCAGTCCCAGAGGGGGCTATGGCTACACCTTC. Protein: CASSPRGGYGYTF.

V gene TRBV12-5 combines with J gene TRBJ1-3, with 10 nucleotides matching TRBD1. The V gene's germline CDR1 is LGHNT and CDR2 FRNRAP. The V gene end was trimmed by 1 base and the J gene end by 2 bases; junction bases not matched to a gene: 8. The CDR3 sequence is 18 residues long. The CDR3 DNA is TGTGCTAGTGGTTTGGGGCGGCGGACAGGGGGGACTGGAAACACCATATATTTT. Amino acid sequence: CASGLGRRTGGTGNTIYF.

The rearrangement joins TRBV9 to TRBJ1-2; possible D gene TRBD1, 5 bases. Per the germline V gene, CDR1 is SGDLS and CDR2 is YYNGEE. V was trimmed by 3 bases and J by 4 bases, leaving 19 bases between them. This CDR3 is 16 amino acids long. The CDR3 nucleotides read TGTGCCAGCAGCGGAGGAGGTGGGGGGGGAGTCTATGGCTACACCTTC. It specifies CASSGGGGGGVYGYTF.

The chain couples TRBV9 to TRBJ2-3; TRBD2 might be the D (5 bases). Germline CDR1 SGDLS, CDR2 YYNGEE. This CDR3 is 13 amino acids long. Trimming took off 4 bases at V and 4 bases at J, with 10 bases between the two ends. The DNA for the CDR3 is TGTGCCAGCAGCTCCGGGGAGCCAGATACGCAGTATTTT. The encoded protein is CASSSGEPDTQYF.

The V call is TRBV5-8, the J call TRBJ1-5; TRBD1 matches 12 bases. The germline V gene has CDR1 SGHTS and CDR2 YDEGEE. This CDR3 spans 18 amino acids. V was clipped by 7 bases and J by 0 bases; unmatched bases: 11. The CDR3 region has the DNA TGTGCCAGCGTCCGGGGACAGGGGGCCCTATATAGCAATCAGCCCCAGCATTTT. As protein: CASVRGQGALYSNQPQHF.

This chain links TRBV4-2 with TRBJ2-5, with TRBD2 matching 12 bases. Germline V gene lookup returns CDR1 LGHNA and CDR2 YNFKEQ. Trimming at V came to 9 bases and at J to 2 bases, leaving 1 base not matched to a gene. The CDR3 sequence is 13 residues long. CDR3 amino acids: CARGLAGQETQYF. For the CDR3, the DNA is TGTGCCAGAGGACTAGCGGGACAAGAGACCCAGTACTTC.

Here the CDR3 reads CASSAFQSATNEKLFF. As DNA, the CDR3 is TGTGCCAGTAGTGCCTTTCAGAGCGCAACTAATGAAAAACTGTTTTTT. The V gene is TRBV19, the J gene TRBJ1-4; no clear D gene. Trimming stripped 5 bases from V and 0 bases from J, with 13 bases between. The CDR3 totals 16 residues. Germline CDR1 is LNHDA and CDR2 is SQIVND (reference sequence).

This chain links TRBV9 with TRBJ2-7; 7 nucleotides match TRBD1. The CDR3 covers 14 residues. Germline loops: CDR1 SGDLS, CDR2 YYNGEE. J gave up 4 bases and V 4 bases, and 8 bases lay outside the gene matches. The CDR3 sequence: CASSPTGNEYEQYF. The CDR3 nucleotides are TGTGCCAGCAGCCCGACAGGGAATGAGTACGAGCAGTACTTC.

In the case of this clone: A read error may account for a junction end that differs from germline. The V gene is TRBV4-3, the J gene TRBJ1-1; a weak D match, TRBD1 (5 bases). Per germline, CDR1 LGHNA and CDR2 YSLEER. The CDR3 has 15 amino acids. CDR3 amino acids: CASSRLPRQSTEALF. CDR3 coding DNA: TGCGCCAGCAGCCGGCTACCTAGACAGTCCACTGAAGCTCTCTTT.

The chain has TRBV5-6 and TRBJ2-3; 7 bases agree with TRBD1. Germline CDR1 reads SGHDT; CDR2 reads YYEEEE. The V and J ends lost 5 bases and 6 bases, in that order; junction bases with no gene match: 9. This CDR3 spans 14 amino acids. The DNA for the CDR3 is TGTGCCAGCAGGGCCCCAGGGGGTTACGATACGCAGTATTTT. It codes for CASRAPGGYDTQYF.

The chain is built from TRBV19 and TRBJ1-5; 10 nucleotides line up with TRBD1. Germline trimming cut 6 bases from V and 6 bases from J; bases unmatched to any gene: 8. This CDR3 is built from 15 residues. Germline CDR1 and CDR2: LNHDA and SQIVND (reference sequence). The CDR3 here is CASSRDRGSAQPQHF. DNA of the CDR3: TGTGCCAGTAGCCGGGACAGGGGTTCTGCTCAGCCCCAGCATTTT.

The chain carries TRBV5-8 and TRBJ2-3; 7 nucleotides match TRBD2. This CDR3 is built from 14 residues. The junction had 4 bases not matched to a gene; V was cut back by 3 bases and J by 3 bases. Germline V gene sequence: CDR1 SGHTS, CDR2 YDEGEE. The CDR3 spells CASSSRLATDTQYF. The CDR3, as DNA: TGTGCCAGCAGCTCCAGACTAGCAACAGATACGCAGTATTTT.